These 8 T cell receptor beta chains share one sample of origin, sequenced in a study of control samples from healthy donors and cancer patients. This table comes from immunoSEQ multiplex PCR, and its TCRdb copy is limited to in-frame clones, with some not included. The repertoire holds approximately 71,000 clones, with roughly 91% as singletons. Sequences were obtained from PBMCs. These receptors came from a man in his fifties or sixties with lung cancer.

This clone qualifies as medium-sized. The chain joins TRBV10-3 to TRBJ2-7; D uncertain. V lost 8 bases and J lost 3, with 14 bases in between. Germline loops: CDR1 ENHRY, CDR2 SYGVKD. CDR3 length: 13 residues. The CDR3 sequence: CAIRSEENYEQYF. Here the CDR3 DNA reads TGTGCCATCCGCTCCGAGGAGAACTACGAGCAGTACTTC.

This rearrangement joins TRBV6-6 to TRBJ1-4; D gene ambiguous. The germline V and J ends were trimmed by 10 bases and 4 bases, with 13 bases remaining between them. This CDR3 is built from 13 residues. CDR1 and CDR2 (germline): MNHNY, SVGAGI (reference sequence). CDR3 nucleotides: TGTGCCAACTCGGCAGCCATTAATGAAAAACTGTTTTTT. Its protein product is CANSAAINEKLFF.

The V and J genes are TRBV18 and TRBJ1-4; possibly TRBD1 for D (5 bases). There are 15 residues in the CDR3. The germline gives CDR1 KGHSH, CDR2 LQKENI. The V end lost 3 bases, the J end lost 7 bases, and 15 bases lay between the germline ends. The CDR3 region is CASSPPQGSSEKLFF. The CDR3 DNA follows: TGTGCCAGCTCACCTCCTCAGGGAAGCTCTGAAAAACTGTTTTTT.

The chain's CDR3 is CASGTDYNEQFF. CDR3 bases: TGTGCCAGCGGGACAGATTACAATGAGCAGTTCTTC. This chain joins TRBV2 and TRBJ2-1, with 7 bases matching TRBD1. This CDR3 has 12 residues. The V and J ends lost 8 bases and 4 bases, in that order; junction bases with no gene match: 2. Germline V CDR1 and CDR2: SNHLY, FYNNEI.

The chain carries TRBV4-1 and TRBJ2-3; D call uncertain. V lost 3 bases and J 1 base, leaving 8 bases between the germline ends. CDR1 and CDR2 from the germline V gene are MGHRA and YSYEKL. There are 14 residues in the CDR3. Written as DNA, the CDR3 is TGCGCCAGCAGCCAGTGGGCACGCACAGATACGCAGTATTTT. Protein: CASSQWARTDTQYF.

This clone was observed once. The chain employs TRBV7-6 and TRBJ1-4; D unclear. The CDR3 is 15 residues long. CDR1 and CDR2 (germline): SGHVS, FNYEAQ. The V gene lost 5 bases and the J gene lost 0 bases, with 10 bases spanning the gap. The CDR3: CASSPEGATNEKLFF. The CDR3 region has the DNA TGTGCCAGCAGCCCCGAAGGAGCAACTAATGAAAAACTGTTTTTT.

This chain connects TRBV5-1 to TRBJ1-1; possibly TRBD1 for D (5 bases). The CDR3 consists of 15 residues. V dropped 6 bases and J dropped 1 base, with 16 bases sitting between them. Germline V gene sequence: CDR1 SGHRS, CDR2 YFSETQ. CDR3 sequence (DNA): TGCGCCAGCACCTTCTCGGGGCGGCGGAACACTGAAGCTTTCTTT. This codes for CASTFSGRRNTEAFF.

V usage is TRBV24-1 and J usage is TRBJ2-7; D uncertain. Germline loops: CDR1 KGHDR, CDR2 SFDVKD. With 3 bases removed from V and 6 bases from J, the gap between germline ends came to 17 bases. This CDR3 contains 15 residues. DNA for the CDR3: TGTGCCACCAGTGATCCTTTGGGCCCCGACGGCGAGCAGTACTTC. Translation: CATSDPLGPDGEQYF.